Listed below are T cell receptor beta chains from one sample, sequenced in a study of blood T cell repertoires in COVID-19. The repertoire was sequenced with immunoSEQ multiplex PCR; TCRdb's copy has only in-frame clones and lacks some. In the table there are 50,000 or so clones, around 80% of which are singletons. The sample comprised peripheral blood. The receptor source for this set is a man aged 40-49 years with acute or convalescent COVID-19. The CDR3 runs from the conserved cysteine through the conserved F or W. Fields, in order: J gene, D gene, CDR3 length, clone size, V gene, CDR3 protein, CDR3 DNA. D genes are given only for firm matches. Expanded clones get a size class; other rows say once, few or many, or leave the size out.

TRBJ2-3	NA	13	NA	TRBV6-6	CASSSAASDTQYF	TGTGCCAGCAGTTCGGCGGCCTCAGATACGCAGTATTTT
TRBJ2-2	TRBD1	17	NA	TRBV7-9	CASSQPPGQGGSGELFF	TGTGCCAGCAGCCAACCTCCGGGACAGGGGGGGTCTGGGGAGCTGTTTTTT
TRBJ2-1	TRBD2	15	NA	TRBV7-2	CASSLGKREWEEQFF	TGTGCCAGCAGCTTAGGGAAGCGGGAGTGGGAAGAGCAGTTCTTC
TRBJ1-6	NA	13	NA	TRBV19	CASSEGLGSPLHF	TGTGCCAGTAGCGAGGGACTAGGGTCACCCCTCCACTTT
TRBJ2-1	NA	14	NA	TRBV7-2	CASSSRTGDNEQFF	TGTGCCAGCAGCTCTCGGACTGGGGACAATGAGCAGTTCTTC
TRBJ1-2	TRBD1	14	NA	TRBV6-5	CASRKPGQGGGYTF	TGTGCCAGCAGAAAACCGGGACAGGGGGGAGGCTACACCTTC
TRBJ2-1	NA	13	once	TRBV12-3/TRBV12-4	CASGLASANEQFF	TGTGCCAGCGGGTTAGCAAGCGCCAATGAGCAGTTCTTC
TRBJ1-1	NA	12	NA	TRBV6-5	CASRYGRTEAFF	TGTGCCAGCAGATACGGGAGGACTGAAGCTTTCTTT
TRBJ2-5	NA	13	NA	TRBV4-1	CASSPTGLWTQYF	TGCGCCAGCAGCCCGACAGGATTGTGGACCCAGTACTTC
TRBJ2-2	TRBD1	16	NA	TRBV24-1	CATSDDRGRLAGELFF	TGTGCCACCAGTGACGACAGGGGGCGGTTGGCCGGGGAGCTGTTTTTT
TRBJ2-4	TRBD2	18	once	TRBV27	CASSLGPRTGGAKNIQYF	TGTGCCAGCAGTTTGGGCCCCAGGACGGGGGGAGCCAAAAACATTCAGTACTTC
TRBJ1-2	NA	15	NA	TRBV2	CASSGTGISIYGYTF	TGTGCCAGCAGTGGAACAGGAATATCCATCTATGGCTACACCTTC
TRBJ1-4	TRBD1	13	NA	TRBV18	CASSLDRDEKLFF	TGTGCCAGCTCATTGGACAGGGATGAAAAACTGTTTTTT
TRBJ1-2	NA	15	NA	TRBV27	CASTNLSGGRGGYTF	TGTGCCAGCACCAACTTATCGGGGGGGCGAGGTGGCTACACCTTC
TRBJ1-3	NA	14	NA	TRBV4-2	CASSPETEGNTIYF	TGTGCCAGCAGCCCGGAGACAGAAGGAAACACCATATATTTT
TRBJ2-4	NA	15	NA	TRBV19	CASTSGSLAKNIQYF	TGTGCCAGCACATCAGGGTCTTTGGCCAAAAACATTCAGTACTTC
TRBJ2-2	NA	14	NA	TRBV19	CASTKDLNTGELFF	TGTGCCAGTACGAAGGACTTGAACACCGGGGAGCTGTTTTTT
TRBJ1-5	TRBD1	12	NA	TRBV18	CASSTGAKPQHF	TGTGCCAGCTCGACAGGGGCCAAGCCCCAGCATTTT
TRBJ2-1	TRBD2	14	once	TRBV19	CASNSGGAYNEQFF	TGTGCCAGTAATAGCGGGGGGGCCTACAATGAGCAGTTCTTC
TRBJ2-5	TRBD2	15	NA	TRBV27	CASSLSTSGFETQYF	TGTGCCAGCAGTTTATCCACTAGCGGGTTTGAGACCCAGTACTTC
TRBJ2-7	NA	16	NA	TRBV9	CASSAAGAGRHYEQYF	TGTGCCAGCAGCGCGGCGGGGGCAGGGAGACACTACGAGCAGTACTTC
TRBJ2-3	TRBD1	13	NA	TRBV10-3	CAIRGTVGDTQYF	TGTGCCATCAGGGGGACAGTGGGAGATACGCAGTATTTT
TRBJ2-5	TRBD1	17	once	TRBV27	CASRGQGWLAEQETQYF	TGTGCCAGCAGGGGACAGGGGTGGCTAGCGGAGCAAGAGACCCAGTACTTC
TRBJ1-2	NA	16	NA	TRBV5-8	CASSSSDSLFNYGYTF	TGTGCCAGCAGCTCCTCGGACAGTCTTTTTAACTATGGCTACACCTTC
TRBJ2-1	TRBD2	16	NA	TRBV7-8	CASSVTSGDIYNEQFF	TGTGCCAGCAGCGTGACTAGCGGGGATATCTACAATGAGCAGTTCTTC
TRBJ1-3	NA	15	NA	TRBV6-5	CASSDSVGPGNTIYF	TGTGCCAGCTCGGACAGCGTTGGACCCGGAAACACCATATATTTT
TRBJ1-2	NA	15	NA	TRBV5-1	CASSLGGGAERGYTF	TGCGCCAGCAGCTTGGGTGGAGGGGCTGAGAGAGGCTACACCTTC
TRBJ2-5	TRBD2	15	NA	TRBV29-1	CSVEGSGGAWETQYF	TGCAGCGTTGAGGGGAGCGGGGGGGCCTGGGAGACCCAGTACTTC
TRBJ2-3	NA	16	NA	TRBV3-1/TRBV3-2	CASSQVGGSAADTQYF	TGTGCCAGCAGCCAAGTAGGGGGATCTGCTGCAGATACGCAGTATTTT
TRBJ2-3	TRBD2	14	few	TRBV10-1	CASSDAGVADTQYF	TGCGCCAGCAGTGACGCGGGAGTCGCAGATACGCAGTATTTT
TRBJ2-1	TRBD2	22	NA	TRBV4-2	CASSQEGVAGLAAISSYNEQFF	TGTGCCAGCAGCCAAGAGGGGGTGGCTGGACTAGCGGCCATTAGCTCCTACAATGAGCAGTTCTTC
TRBJ2-2	NA	15	NA	TRBV24-1	CATSDPGRGPGELFF	TGTGCCACCAGTGATCCCGGGCGGGGACCCGGGGAGCTGTTTTTT
TRBJ2-1	TRBD2	16	NA	TRBV24-1	CATSGMQSGSRNEQFF	TGTGCCACCAGTGGTATGCAAAGCGGGAGTCGGAATGAGCAGTTCTTC
TRBJ1-1	TRBD1	12	NA	TRBV19	CASSIKGQAAFF	TGTGCCAGTAGTATAAAGGGACAGGCTGCTTTTTTT
TRBJ1-2	NA	13	NA	TRBV12-3/TRBV12-4	CASSPLDRPGYTF	TGTGCCAGCAGCCCCCTCGACAGACCCGGCTACACCTTC
TRBJ1-5	TRBD1	15	NA	TRBV19	CASSIAGGRDQPQHF	TGTGCCAGTAGTATTGCAGGGGGCAGAGATCAGCCCCAGCATTTT
TRBJ1-1	TRBD1	13	NA	TRBV12-3/TRBV12-4	CASTLTGGTEAFF	TGTGCCAGCACCCTGACAGGGGGCACTGAAGCTTTCTTT
TRBJ1-1	TRBD1	13	NA	TRBV18	CASSPGDRSEAFF	TGTGCCAGCTCACCAGGGGACAGGAGTGAAGCTTTCTTT
TRBJ2-3	TRBD2	16	NA	TRBV11-2	CASSQGLAGGGDTQYF	TGTGCCAGCAGCCAAGGACTAGCGGGGGGCGGAGATACGCAGTATTTT
TRBJ2-6	TRBD1	19	NA	TRBV7-8	CASSLGRTGALSGANVLTF	TGTGCCAGCAGCTTAGGAAGGACAGGGGCCCTCTCTGGGGCCAACGTCCTGACTTTC
TRBJ1-2	NA	13	few	TRBV11-2	CASSLEPGGGYTF	TGTGCCAGCAGCTTAGAACCCGGAGGTGGCTACACCTTC
TRBJ2-3	NA	16	few	TRBV11-2	CASSWTAQHRTDTQYF	TGTGCCAGCAGCTGGACAGCCCAACATCGCACAGATACGCAGTATTTT
TRBJ1-3	NA	15	NA	TRBV6-5	CASSLQGRSGNTIYF	TGTGCCAGCAGCCTACAGGGACGCTCTGGAAACACCATATATTTT
TRBJ2-1	TRBD2	15	NA	TRBV19	CASSILREGNNEQFF	TGTGCCAGTAGTATTTTACGGGAGGGGAATAATGAGCAGTTCTTC
TRBJ2-5	TRBD2	17	NA	TRBV9	CASSVLPSGGVGETQYF	TGTGCCAGCAGCGTACTACCTAGCGGGGGTGTGGGAGAGACCCAGTACTTC
TRBJ1-5	TRBD1	16	NA	TRBV15	CATSKGTGGKDQPQHF	TGTGCCACCTCGAAAGGGACAGGGGGTAAGGATCAGCCCCAGCATTTT
TRBJ1-5	TRBD1	15	NA	TRBV6-5	CASRRQGMGNQPQHF	TGTGCCAGCAGAAGACAGGGTATGGGCAATCAGCCCCAGCATTTT
TRBJ2-2	NA	16	NA	TRBV5-1	CASSGQALLRTGELFF	TGCGCCAGCAGCGGCCAGGCCCTCCTCAGGACCGGGGAGCTGTTTTTT
TRBJ2-7	NA	13	NA	TRBV18	CASSRTVNYEQYF	TGTGCCAGCTCAAGGACAGTAAACTACGAGCAGTACTTC
TRBJ2-7	TRBD2	12	NA	TRBV2	CASTAGAYEQYF	TGTGCCAGCACCGCGGGGGCCTACGAGCAGTACTTC
TRBJ1-1	NA	14	NA	TRBV3-1/TRBV3-2	CASSQGSGNAVAFF	TGTGCCAGCAGCCAAGGGTCGGGGAACGCGGTAGCTTTCTTT
TRBJ1-1	NA	13	NA	TRBV12-5	CASGGTGYTEAFF	TGTGCTAGTGGTGGAACAGGGTACACTGAAGCTTTCTTT
TRBJ1-2	NA	13	NA	TRBV19	CASSIQGSYGYTF	TGTGCCAGTAGTATACAGGGCTCCTATGGCTACACCTTC
TRBJ2-3	TRBD1	12	NA	TRBV24-1	CATSDPGQKQYF	TGTGCCACCAGTGATCCGGGACAGAAGCAGTATTTT
TRBJ2-1	NA	14	NA	TRBV27	CASSLGGTYNEQFF	TGTGCCAGCAGTTTAGGAGGAACCTACAATGAGCAGTTCTTC
TRBJ1-2	NA	16	NA	TRBV21-1	CASSKARFGANYGYTF	TGTGCCAGCAGCAAGGCTCGGTTCGGGGCTAACTATGGCTACACCTTC
TRBJ1-1	TRBD1	15	NA	TRBV3-1/TRBV3-2	CASSQAVTGGTEAFF	TGTGCCAGCAGCCAAGCAGTGACAGGGGGCACTGAAGCTTTCTTT
TRBJ2-3	NA	15	NA	TRBV25-1	CASSEFAGDGDTQYF	TGTGCCAGCAGTGAATTCGCAGGGGATGGCGATACGCAGTATTTT
TRBJ1-5	TRBD1	15	NA	TRBV5-5	CASSLEQGASGPQHF	TGTGCCAGCAGCTTGGAACAGGGGGCAAGTGGGCCCCAGCATTTT
TRBJ2-7	NA	14	NA	TRBV5-1	CASSLGQKYYEQYF	TGCGCCAGCAGCTTGGGTCAGAAGTACTACGAGCAGTACTTC